The 10 T cell receptor delta chains below come from one sample, sequenced in a study of γδ T cells in repeated Plasmodium falciparum infection. TCRdb reanalysed the multiplex PCR reads via CATT. The sample has around 86,000 delta-chain clones; 1.4% are singletons. Vgamma9/Vdelta2+ and Vdelta2-negative gammadelta T cells were flow-sorted from PBMC for bulk sequencing. What was sequenced was gamma-delta T cells from blood. Receptors originate from a pool of human donors (malaria-infected and uninfected, not separated).

This clone has a handful of counts. TCRdb attributes to this sequence the protein of a much larger clone, which differs from the DNA translation at residue 19; a read error is likely, and the protein displayed is translated from the DNA. No J gene was assigned, while the V gene was called as TRDV1; TRDD3, as called in the table, went unchecked against the DNA. The CDR3 totals 20 residues. Per germline, CDR1 TSWWSYY and CDR2 QGS. The CDR3, as DNA: TGTGCTCTTGGGGAAATCCGGCCTTGGAAGCGGGGGGATCACACCGATAAACTCACCTTT. Translation: CALGEIRPWKRGDHTDKLTF.

Comment on this clone: The protein given by TCRdb reflects a much larger clone and differs at residue 17 from this DNA's translation, likely from a read error; the protein shown is the DNA's translation. V is TRDV1 and J is TRDJ1, with 11 bases aligning to TRDD3. The CDR3 length is 20 residues. Germline CDR1 is TSWWSYY and CDR2 is QGS. The DNA for the CDR3 is TGTGCTCTTGGGGCCCTCATATTCCCGGATTCTGGGGGATACACCGATAGACTCATCTTT. Amino acids: CALGALIFPDSGGYTDRLIF.

Note on this clone: A single base is all that separates this from a far larger clone, so a read error is likely. The sample has other DNA sequences that encode this CDR3 too. The chain links TRDV2 to TRDJ3, with TRDD3 matching over 11 bases. Germline V gene sequence: CDR1 GEAIGNYY, CDR2 EKD. This CDR3 comprises 24 residues. The CDR3 DNA reads TGTGCCTGCGACACACGGGAATTACTGGGGGATAATGCTTTCAGATCCTGGGACACCCGACAGATGTTTTTC. This translates into CACDTRELLGDNAFRSWDTRQMFF.

As for this clone: The TCRdb record carries a much larger clone's protein, which differs from this DNA's translation at residue 19; a read error is the likely cause, and the protein listed here is the DNA translation. TRDV1 is the V gene, and the J gene was not called; no check of the table's D call, TRDD3, against the DNA was made. The CDR3 totals 20 residues. Germline CDR1 TSWWSYY, CDR2 QGS. CDR3 protein: CALGENSGPSSGVLTDKLTF. The CDR3 coding sequence is TGTGCTCTTGGGGAAAACAGCGGGCCATCCTCGGGGGTCCTCACCGATAAACTCACCTTT.

The chain uses TRDV1 and TRDJ1; TRDD3 matches 10 bases. Assignment of the J gene here rests on matching the DNA to germline, because TCRdb gives none. Germline V CDR1 and CDR2: TSWWSYY, QGS. CDR3 size: 21 residues. Losses at the gene ends were 0 bases for V and 4 bases for J; bases not matched to a gene: 20. The CDR3 sequence is CALGELRSPHWGIFSYDKLIF. CDR3 bases: TGTGCTCTTGGGGAACTCCGGTCCCCCCACTGGGGGATTTTTTCCTACGATAAACTCATCTTT.

As to this clone: The protein TCRdb lists belongs to a much larger clone and differs from this DNA's translation at residue 4, which points to a read error; the protein shown is made from the DNA. The chain carries TRDV2 and TRDJ1; D might be TRDD3 (6 bases). The J gene comes from matching the DNA to germline here; TCRdb lacks it. In germline, CDR1 is GEAIGNYY, CDR2 EKD. The CDR3 runs to 16 residues. V dropped 5 bases and J dropped 0 bases, with 18 bases sitting between them. This CDR3 is CACGPLGFKYTDKLIF. CDR3 nucleotides: TGTGCCTGTGGCCCCCTGGGGTTTAAGTACACCGATAAACTCATCTTT.

This clone showed up just a few times. TCRdb's protein for this DNA is that of a much larger clone and differs from the translation at residue 11, likely a read error; the protein shown is the DNA translation. No J gene was named, though the V gene is TRDV3. Germline lookup yields CDR1 TVYSNPD and CDR2 GDNSRS (reference sequence). This CDR3 contains 13 residues. CDR3 residues: CACLSGAGERPIF. For the CDR3, the DNA is TGTGCCTGCCTCTCCGGGGCCGGAGAGAGACCCATCTTT.

A note on this clone: A far more abundant clone sits one base away, making this likely a read error. Other DNA sequences from this sample encode an identical CDR3 as well. The V and J genes are TRDV2 and TRDJ1; unclear D gene. The J gene, absent from TCRdb, was called here by matching the DNA to germline. CDR3 length equals 17 residues. CDR1 is GEAIGNYY, CDR2 EKD, per germline. The chain's CDR3 is CACDTVDKGTHTDKLIF. The CDR3 nucleotides are TGTGCTTGTGACACCGTCGATAAAGGTACACACACCGATAAACTCATCTTT.

This clone has only a few counts. The protein TCRdb gives is from a much larger clone and does not agree with this DNA's translation at residue 5, likely a read error; the protein shown here comes from the DNA. J is TRDJ1 and V is TRDV1, with 11 bases that match TRDD3. No J gene is reported in TCRdb; it was inferred here by comparing the DNA with germline. The CDR3 totals 17 residues. Per the germline V gene, CDR1 is TSWWSYY and CDR2 is QGS. The junction had 8 bases not matched to a gene; V was cut back by 4 bases and J by 1 base. CDR3 residues: CALGANHWGIGTDKLIF. The CDR3 DNA follows: TGTGCTCTTGGGGCTAACCACTGGGGGATAGGCACCGATAAACTCATCTTT.

This clone showed up just a few times. TCRdb lists the protein of a much larger clone for this DNA, which differs at residue 6, so this is likely a read error; the protein given here is translated from the DNA itself. The gene calls are TRDV1 and TRDJ1; D remains unclear. Since TCRdb gives no J gene, matching the DNA to germline was used here to assign it. Germline-derived CDR1 and CDR2 are TSWWSYY and QGS. The length of the CDR3 is 14 residues. The germline V and J ends were trimmed by 5 bases and 8 bases, with 18 bases remaining between them. The chain's CDR3 is CALGICPPGSKLIF. The CDR3 DNA sequence: TGTGCTCTTGGGATATGCCCCCCCGGCTCCAAACTCATCTTT.